Each of the 10 T cell receptor beta chains below was sequenced from the same sample in a study of regulatory T cells in long-lasting Graves disease listed by TCRdb under 2021. Receptor amplification or capture employed multiplex PCR. The sample was run on an Illumina HiSeq 4000. CDR3 regions were amplified by Arm-PCR with iRepertoire HTBI primers to construct TCR beta libraries. In TCRdb, the public reads were trimmed at Q25 with fastp and aligned with MiXCR, with productive beta chains retained. Each entry merges the rows of one CDR3 protein and shows their most common DNA and genes. Here the sample has a few hundred thousand distinct CDR3 sequences; roughly 14% occur a single time. The ten largest clones capture about 10% of the sample. The intended sense of this specimen's time point label: newly diagnosed GD, antithyroid drugs for less than 3 months. RNA was extracted from PBMCs in TRIzol for both TCR sequencing and RNA sequencing.

This same sample was also taken into another study, of T cells in Graves' hyperthyroidism and ophthalmopathy.

The input for sequencing was peripheral blood mononuclear cells (PBMCs), taken at new diagnosis, from a patient treated with antithyroid drugs. The source is a man aged 30 to 45 with Graves disease. Donor details come from another sample of the same person, matched by shared clones.

This sequence joins TRBV9 and TRBJ2-1, with 8 positions matching TRBD1. Germline CDR1 and CDR2: SGDLS and YYNGEE. With V trimmed by 3 bases and J by 10 bases, 12 bases remained unmatched. The CDR3 spans 15 residues. The CDR3 bases are TGTGCCAGCAGCGCAGGGGGCGGTTCGACGGGGGAGCAGTTCTTC. Translation: CASSAGGGSTGEQFF. Based on the CDR3 plus reference TRBV9 and TRBJ2-1, the full variable domain is DSGVTQTPKHLITATGQRVTLRCSPRSGDLSVYWYQQSLDQGLQFLIQYYNGEERAKGNILERFSAQQFPDLHSELNLSSLELGDSALYFCASSAGGGSTGEQFFGPGTRLTVL.

This clonotype occurred many times. This chain uses TRBV15 with TRBJ2-1; 9 nucleotides line up with TRBD1. Germline CDR1 reads LNHNV; CDR2 reads YYDKDF (reference sequence). V trimming: 3 bases; J trimming: 0 bases; junction bases outside the gene matches: 12. The CDR3 loop spans 19 amino acids. Here the CDR3 reads CATSRVSGPGQGSYNEQFF. Here the CDR3 DNA reads TGTGCCACCAGCAGGGTTAGCGGCCCGGGACAGGGCTCCTACAATGAGCAGTTCTTC.

This clonotype was seen only a few times. The chain has TRBV15 and TRBJ2-2; no firm D call. V lost 8 bases to trimming and J lost 7 bases, with 17 bases between them. Germline V gene data show CDR1 as LNHNV and CDR2 as YYDKDF (reference sequence). This CDR3 region has 14 residues. For the CDR3, the DNA is TGTGCCACCCGCACAGAGAAGTGGGGCGGGGAGCTGTTTTTT. It codes for CATRTEKWGGELFF.

CDR3 loop: CASGPYLLSPQHF. The DNA of the CDR3 is TGTGCCAGCGGACCCTACTTATTAAGCCCCCAGCATTTT. V and J are TRBV6-1 and TRBJ1-5; D remains unclear. Looked up from germline, CDR1 is MNHNS and CDR2 is SASEGT. The germline V and J ends were trimmed by 8 bases and 10 bases, with 18 bases remaining between them. The CDR3 totals 13 residues.

The chain employs TRBV27 and TRBJ2-7; D not resolved. Germline CDR1 is MNHEY and CDR2 is SMNVEV (reference sequence). CDR3 length equals 13 residues. Trimming removed 7 bases from V and 4 bases from J, with 14 bases in between. The CDR3 DNA reads as TGTGCCAGCAAGATGCGGATGAATTACGAGCAGTACTTC. This gives the protein CASKMRMNYEQYF.

The count of this clonotype is one. A much larger clone is a single base away; this may be a read error. V is TRBV11-2 and J is TRBJ2-3; perhaps TRBD1 as D (5 bases). The CDR3 covers 12 residues. Germline assignment: CDR1 SGHAT and CDR2 FQNNGV. CDR3 sequence (DNA): TGTGCCAGCAGATTGCAGGGCGATACGCGGTATTTT. Residues: CASRLQGDTRYF.

This clonotype has a count of ten or more. The chain recombines TRBV20-1 with TRBJ2-1; either TRBD1 or TRBD2 may fit D (5 bases each). Germline values: CDR1 DFQATT, CDR2 SNEGSKA (reference sequence). CDR3 length equals 14 residues. The V end was cut by 3 bases, the J end by 5 bases, with 14 bases between. The CDR3 sequence is CSASLWQGDNEQFF. CDR3 in DNA: TGCAGTGCTAGCCTCTGGCAGGGAGACAATGAGCAGTTCTTC.

The sample holds many counts of this clonotype. This chain uses TRBV28 with TRBJ2-1; no firm D call. The germline V and J ends were trimmed by 3 bases and 8 bases, with 17 bases remaining between them. This CDR3 contains 15 residues. Germline CDR1 reads MDHEN; CDR2 reads SYDVKM. The CDR3 coding sequence is TGTGCCAGCAGTTTTCAAGTCCTCTCCCTGGATGAGCAGTTCTTC. Its translation: CASSFQVLSLDEQFF.

The J gene is TRBJ2-3, the V gene TRBV5-1; 10 nucleotides match TRBD2. Germline V gene sequence: CDR1 SGHRS, CDR2 YFSETQ. The CDR3 sequence is 15 residues long. With 3 bases clipped from V and 3 bases from J, the junction kept 4 bases outside the gene matches. The CDR3 DNA reads TGCGCCAGCAGCTCAGCGGGAGGGCCGACAGATACGCAGTATTTT. Its protein is CASSSAGGPTDTQYF. The complete variable domain, with remaining parts taken from reference TRBV5-1 and TRBJ2-3, reads KAGVTQTPRYLIKTRGQQVTLSCSPISGHRSVSWYQQTPGQGLQFLFEYFSETQRNKGNFPGRFSGRQFSNSRSEMNVSTLELGDSALYLCASSSAGGPTDTQYFGPGTRLTVL.

This clonotype has ten or more counts. The V call is TRBV29-1, the J call TRBJ1-4; no clear D. Germline V CDR1 and CDR2: SQVTM, ANQGSEA. V lost 1 base to trimming and J lost 5 bases, with 8 bases between them. CDR3 length: 13 amino acids. The chain's CDR3 is CSVEVTENEKLFF. For the CDR3, the DNA is TGCAGCGTTGAAGTGACGGAGAATGAAAAACTGTTTTTT.